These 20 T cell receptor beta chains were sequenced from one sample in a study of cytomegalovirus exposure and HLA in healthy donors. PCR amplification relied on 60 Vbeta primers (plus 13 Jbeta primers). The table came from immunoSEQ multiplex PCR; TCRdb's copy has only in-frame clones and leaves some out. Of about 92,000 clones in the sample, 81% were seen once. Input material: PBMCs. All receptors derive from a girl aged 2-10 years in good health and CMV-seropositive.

The DNA for the CDR3 is TGTGCCAGCAGTTTGCTAGCGGGATACTACGAGCAGTACTTC. This translates into CASSLLAGYYEQYF. The chain recombines TRBV27 with TRBJ2-7, with 9 nucleotides matching TRBD2. Germline-derived CDR1 and CDR2 are MNHEY and SMNVEV (reference sequence). The CDR3 runs 14 residues. After removal of 3 bases from V and 3 bases from J, the junction contained 3 bases not matched to a gene.

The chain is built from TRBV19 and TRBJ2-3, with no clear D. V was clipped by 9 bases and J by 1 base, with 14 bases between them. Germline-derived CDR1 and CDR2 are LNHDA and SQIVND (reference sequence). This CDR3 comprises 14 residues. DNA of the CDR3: TGTGCCAGCGCCTCAGGCAAGGGCACAGATACGCAGTATTTT. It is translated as CASASGKGTDTQYF.

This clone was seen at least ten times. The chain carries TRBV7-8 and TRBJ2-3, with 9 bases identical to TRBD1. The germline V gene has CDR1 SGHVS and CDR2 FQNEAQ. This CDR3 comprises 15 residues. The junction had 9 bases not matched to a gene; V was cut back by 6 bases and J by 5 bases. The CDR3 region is CASRPGTGNGDTQYF. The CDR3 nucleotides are TGTGCCAGCAGGCCAGGGACAGGGAATGGAGATACGCAGTATTTT.

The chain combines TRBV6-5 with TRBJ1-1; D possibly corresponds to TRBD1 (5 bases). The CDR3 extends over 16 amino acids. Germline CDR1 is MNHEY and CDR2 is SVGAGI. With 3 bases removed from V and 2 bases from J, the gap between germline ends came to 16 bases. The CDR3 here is CASSYDGQGHNTEAFF. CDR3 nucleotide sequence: TGTGCCAGCAGTTATGATGGTCAGGGTCATAACACTGAAGCTTTCTTT.

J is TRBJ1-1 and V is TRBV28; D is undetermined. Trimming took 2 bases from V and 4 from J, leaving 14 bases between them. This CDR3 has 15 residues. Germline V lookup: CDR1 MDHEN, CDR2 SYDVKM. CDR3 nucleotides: TGTGCCAGCAGTTTAGCGGCCGGCGTCGGCACTGAAGCTTTCTTT. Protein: CASSLAAGVGTEAFF.

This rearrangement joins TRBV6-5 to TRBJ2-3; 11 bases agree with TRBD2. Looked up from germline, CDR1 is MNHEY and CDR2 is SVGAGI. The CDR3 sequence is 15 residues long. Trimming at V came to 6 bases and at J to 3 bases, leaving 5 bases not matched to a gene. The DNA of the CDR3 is TGTGCCAGCAGCATCTGGACTAGCGGGACAGATACGCAGTATTTT. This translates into CASSIWTSGTDTQYF.

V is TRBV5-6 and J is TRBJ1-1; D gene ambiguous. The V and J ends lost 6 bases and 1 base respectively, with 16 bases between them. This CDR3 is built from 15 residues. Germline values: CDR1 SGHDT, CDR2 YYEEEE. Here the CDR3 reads CASTRLDRQNTEAFF. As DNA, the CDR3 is TGTGCCAGCACTCGACTTGATCGCCAGAACACTGAAGCTTTCTTT.

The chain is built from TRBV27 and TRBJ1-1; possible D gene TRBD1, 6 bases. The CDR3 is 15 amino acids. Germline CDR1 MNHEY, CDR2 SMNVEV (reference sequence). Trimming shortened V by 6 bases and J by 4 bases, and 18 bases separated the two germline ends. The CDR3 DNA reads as TGTGCCAGCAGCCTTTTCGGACAGATCGGCACTGAAGCTTTCTTT. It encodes CASSLFGQIGTEAFF.

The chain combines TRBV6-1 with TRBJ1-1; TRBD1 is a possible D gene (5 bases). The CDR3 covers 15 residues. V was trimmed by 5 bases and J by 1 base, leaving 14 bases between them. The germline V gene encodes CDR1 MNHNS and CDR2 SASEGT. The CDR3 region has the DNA TGTGCCAGCAGTCATGACAGACGACGGAACACTGAAGCTTTCTTT. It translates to CASSHDRRRNTEAFF.

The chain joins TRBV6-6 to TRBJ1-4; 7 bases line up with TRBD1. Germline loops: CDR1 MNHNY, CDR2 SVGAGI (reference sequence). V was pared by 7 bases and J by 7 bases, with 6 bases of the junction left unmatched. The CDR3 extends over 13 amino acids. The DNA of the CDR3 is TGTGCCAGCATCAACAGGGGCGGTGAAAAACTGTTTTTT. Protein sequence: CASINRGGEKLFF.

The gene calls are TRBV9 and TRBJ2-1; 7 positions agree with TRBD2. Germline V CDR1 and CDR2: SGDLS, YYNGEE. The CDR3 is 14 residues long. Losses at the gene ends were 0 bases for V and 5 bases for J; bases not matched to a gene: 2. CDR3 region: CASSVGLADNEQFF. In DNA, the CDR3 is TGTGCCAGCAGCGTAGGCCTAGCGGACAATGAGCAGTTCTTC. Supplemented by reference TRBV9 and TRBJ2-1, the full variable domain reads DSGVTQTPKHLITATGQRVTLRCSPRSGDLSVYWYQQSLDQGLQFLIQYYNGEERAKGNILERFSAQQFPDLHSELNLSSLELGDSALYFCASSVGLADNEQFFGPGTRLTVL.

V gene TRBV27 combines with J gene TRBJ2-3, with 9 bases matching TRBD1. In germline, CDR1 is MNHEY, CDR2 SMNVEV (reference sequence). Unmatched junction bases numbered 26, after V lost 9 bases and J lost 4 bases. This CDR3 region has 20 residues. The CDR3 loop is CASTAYGLSGTGKEADTQYF. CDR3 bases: TGTGCCAGTACGGCCTATGGGTTATCGGGGACAGGGAAAGAGGCAGATACGCAGTATTTT.

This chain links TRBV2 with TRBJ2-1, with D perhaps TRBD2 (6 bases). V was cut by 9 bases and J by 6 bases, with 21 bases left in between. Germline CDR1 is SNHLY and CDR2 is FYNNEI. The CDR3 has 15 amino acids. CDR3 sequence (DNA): TGTGCCAGTAGCCGCAGCGGGCAAAAACGCAATGAGCAGTTCTTC. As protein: CASSRSGQKRNEQFF. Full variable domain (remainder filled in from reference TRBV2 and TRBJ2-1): EPEVTQTPSHQVTQMGQEVILRCVPISNHLYFYWYRQILGQKVEFLVSFYNNEISEKSEIFDDQFSVERPDGSNFTLKIRSTKLEDSAMYFCASSRSGQKRNEQFFGPGTRLTVL.

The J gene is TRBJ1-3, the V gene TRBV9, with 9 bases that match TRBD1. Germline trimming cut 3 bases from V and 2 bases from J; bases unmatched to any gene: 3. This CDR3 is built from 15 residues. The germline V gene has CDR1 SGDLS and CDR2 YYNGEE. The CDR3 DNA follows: TGTGCCAGCAGCGCGACAGGGGGTGCTGGAAACACCATATATTTT. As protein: CASSATGGAGNTIYF. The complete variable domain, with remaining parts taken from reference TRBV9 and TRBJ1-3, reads DSGVTQTPKHLITATGQRVTLRCSPRSGDLSVYWYQQSLDQGLQFLIQYYNGEERAKGNILERFSAQQFPDLHSELNLSSLELGDSALYFCASSATGGAGNTIYFGEGSWLTVV.

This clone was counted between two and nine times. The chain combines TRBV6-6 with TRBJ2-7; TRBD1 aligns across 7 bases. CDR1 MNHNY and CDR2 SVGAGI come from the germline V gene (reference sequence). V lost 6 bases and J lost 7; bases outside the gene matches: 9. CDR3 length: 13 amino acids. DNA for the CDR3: TGTGCCAGCAGAAATGGACAGGTCGGGGAGCAGTACTTC. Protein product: CASRNGQVGEQYF.

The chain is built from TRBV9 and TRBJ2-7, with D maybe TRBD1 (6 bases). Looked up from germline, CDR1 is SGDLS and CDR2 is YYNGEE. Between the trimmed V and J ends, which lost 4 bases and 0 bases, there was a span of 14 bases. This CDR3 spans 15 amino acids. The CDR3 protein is CASSRRTESSYEQYF. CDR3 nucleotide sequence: TGTGCCAGCAGCCGGAGGACAGAAAGCTCCTACGAGCAGTACTTC. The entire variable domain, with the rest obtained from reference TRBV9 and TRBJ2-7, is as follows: DSGVTQTPKHLITATGQRVTLRCSPRSGDLSVYWYQQSLDQGLQFLIQYYNGEERAKGNILERFSAQQFPDLHSELNLSSLELGDSALYFCASSRRTESSYEQYFGPGTRLTVT.

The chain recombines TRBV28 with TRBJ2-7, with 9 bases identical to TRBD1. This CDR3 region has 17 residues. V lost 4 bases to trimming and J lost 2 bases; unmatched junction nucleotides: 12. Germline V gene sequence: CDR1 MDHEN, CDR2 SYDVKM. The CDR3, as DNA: TGTGCCAGCAGTTCATTTTCCGGGACAGGGCCCACCTACGAGCAGTACTTC. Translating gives CASSSFSGTGPTYEQYF.

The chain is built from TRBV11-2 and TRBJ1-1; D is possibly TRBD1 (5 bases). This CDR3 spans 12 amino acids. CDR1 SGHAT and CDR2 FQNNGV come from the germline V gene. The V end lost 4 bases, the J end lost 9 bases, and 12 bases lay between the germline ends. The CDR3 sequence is CASSSLTEQAFF. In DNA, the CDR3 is TGTGCCAGCAGCTCCTTGACAGAACAAGCTTTCTTT.

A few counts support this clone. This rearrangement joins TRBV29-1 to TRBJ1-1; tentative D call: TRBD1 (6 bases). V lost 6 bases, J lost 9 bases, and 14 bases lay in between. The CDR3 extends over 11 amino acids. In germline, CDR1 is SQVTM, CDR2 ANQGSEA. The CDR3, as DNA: TGCAGCGTAGTAAGTACAGGGAAAGCTTTCTTT. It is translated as CSVVSTGKAFF. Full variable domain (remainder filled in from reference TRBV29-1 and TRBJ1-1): SAVISQKPSRDICQRGTSLTIQCQVDSQVTMMFWYRQQPGQSLTLIATANQGSEATYESGFVIDKFPISRPNLTFSTLTVSNMSPEDSSIYLCSVVSTGKAFFGQGTRLTVV.

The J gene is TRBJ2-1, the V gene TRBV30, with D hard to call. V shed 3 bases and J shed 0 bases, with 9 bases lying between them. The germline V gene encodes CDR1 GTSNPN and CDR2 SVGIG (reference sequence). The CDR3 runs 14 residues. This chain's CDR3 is CAWRAKSSYNEQFF. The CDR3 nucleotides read TGTGCCTGGAGAGCGAAAAGCTCCTACAATGAGCAGTTCTTC. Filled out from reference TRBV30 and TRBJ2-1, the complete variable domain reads SQTIHQWPATLVQPVGSPLSLECTVEGTSNPNLYWYRQAAGRGLQLLFYSVGIGQISSEVPQNLSASRPQDRQFILSSKKLLLSDSGFYLCAWRAKSSYNEQFFGPGTRLTVL.